This T cell receptor beta chain was obtained from a study of Graves' ophthalmopathy and Graves' hyperthyroidism. Trimming removed 4 bases from V and 3 bases from J; junction bases left unmatched: 5. The CDR3 totals 14 residues. Germline CDR1 SEHNR, CDR2 FQNEAQ (reference sequence). Amplification of the TCR beta CDR3 regions used RNA transcripts (as template). In the first round, RT-PCR was carried out with HTBI primers, and a multiplex PCR formed the second round. TCRdb called the multiplex PCR reads again in MiXCR, with one record for every CDR3 protein. Of about 590,000 distinct CDR3 sequences listed, about two fifths are singletons. It was on clinical symptoms, serum thyroxine, TRAb, thyroid ultrasound and orbital computed tomography that diagnosis relied. This clonotype was picked up many times.

The sequence derives from an adult man with Graves' hyperthyroidism. The sample comprised peripheral blood or thyroid tissue (not recorded which). The chain links TRBV7-9 to TRBJ1-2, with 7 bases lining up with TRBD1. CDR3 sequence reads: CASSSSQGYYGYTF. DNA for the CDR3: TGTGCCAGCAGCTCCTCACAGGGGTACTATGGCTACACCTTC. Based on the CDR3 plus reference TRBV7-9 and TRBJ1-2, the full variable domain is DTGVSQNPRHKITKRGQNVTFRCDPISEHNRLYWYRQTLGQGPEFLTYFQNEAQLEKSRLLSDRFSAERPKGSFSTLEIQRTEQGDSAMYLCASSSSQGYYGYTFGSGTRLTVV.